Given below is one T cell receptor beta chain in context. The sample belongs to a study of T cell repertoires in cytomegalovirus infection. Study details: Through public TCR beta signatures, both CMV infection and matching HLA type were indicated.

V trimming: 7 bases; J trimming: 3 bases; junction bases outside the gene matches: 26. Germline values: CDR1 MDHEN, CDR2 SYDVKM. The CDR3 runs to 20 residues. TCRdb redid the calling of the reads with MiXCR, one entry per CDR3 protein. The table lists a few hundred thousand distinct CDR3 sequences, less than 30% of them singletons. The clonotype originates from a human donor in good health (CMV status not recorded). Some clones in this sample may be carry-over from other donors' samples. The J gene is TRBJ2-5, the V gene TRBV28, with 7 bases fitting TRBD1. Sequenced sample: PBMCs. As DNA, the CDR3 is TGTGCCAGCACCGTATGGCCATTCCGAAACCGGGACAGAAGAAAAGAGACCCAGTACTTC. Its protein is CASTVWPFRNRDRRKETQYF.